These T cell receptor beta chains were read from a single sample in a study of shared clonotypes between healthy human individuals. Profiling relied on immunoSEQ multiplex PCR, and the TCRdb table lists in-frame clones only, not all of them. The sample includes approximately 99,000 clones, 68% of them seen just once. The material sequenced was memory CD8+ T cells sorted from blood. Receptor source: a young woman in good health. Each CDR3 is given with its conserved first and last residue. Fields, in order: J gene, D gene, clone size, V gene, CDR3 protein, CDR3 DNA. D genes are given only for firm matches. Size is stated for part of the rows, as once, few or many counts, or as a class when the clone is expanded.

j_gene: TRBJ2-7
d_gene: TRBD2
abundance: .
v_gene: TRBV27
CDR3aa: CASSPREAGVYEQYF
CDR3nt: TGTGCCAGCAGTCCCCGGGAAGCGGGAGTCTACGAGCAGTACTTC

j_gene: TRBJ1-2
d_gene: TRBD1
abundance: .
v_gene: TRBV28
CDR3aa: CASSFTGGEVAYTF
CDR3nt: TGTGCCAGCAGTTTTACAGGGGGCGAAGTTGCCTACACCTTC

j_gene: TRBJ2-7
d_gene: .
abundance: .
v_gene: TRBV2
CDR3aa: CASSLGGFSYEQYF
CDR3nt: TGTGCCAGCAGCTTGGGAGGCTTCTCCTACGAGCAGTACTTC

j_gene: TRBJ1-1
d_gene: .
abundance: few
v_gene: TRBV19
CDR3aa: CASVLQGKTEAFF
CDR3nt: TGTGCCAGTGTCCTGCAGGGTAAGACTGAAGCTTTCTTT

j_gene: TRBJ2-1
d_gene: TRBD2
abundance: few
v_gene: TRBV19
CDR3aa: CASSLWTSDEQFF
CDR3nt: TGTGCCAGTAGTCTCTGGACTAGCGATGAGCAGTTCTTC

j_gene: TRBJ2-1
d_gene: TRBD2
abundance: .
v_gene: TRBV2
CDR3aa: CASSEGTSGVLEQFF
CDR3nt: TGTGCCAGCAGTGAGGGGACTAGCGGGGTACTTGAGCAGTTCTTC

j_gene: TRBJ2-1
d_gene: TRBD1
abundance: .
v_gene: TRBV25-1
CDR3aa: CASSGTGPSYNEQFF
CDR3nt: TGTGCCAGCAGTGGGACAGGACCGTCCTACAATGAGCAGTTCTTC

j_gene: TRBJ1-1
d_gene: .
abundance: few
v_gene: TRBV7-6
CDR3aa: CASSWGQNTEAFF
CDR3nt: TGTGCCAGCAGCTGGGGACAGAACACTGAAGCTTTCTTT

j_gene: TRBJ2-7
d_gene: TRBD2
abundance: .
v_gene: TRBV6-1
CDR3aa: CASSEPGLAKTYEQYF
CDR3nt: TGTGCCAGCAGTGAACCCGGACTAGCGAAAACCTACGAGCAGTACTTC

j_gene: TRBJ1-5
d_gene: .
abundance: .
v_gene: TRBV28
CDR3aa: CASSIAGGLKPQHF
CDR3nt: TGTGCCAGCAGCATCGCGGGAGGCCTGAAGCCCCAGCATTTT

j_gene: TRBJ2-7
d_gene: .
abundance: many
v_gene: TRBV25-1
CDR3aa: CASSEDEEGTYEQYF
CDR3nt: TGTGCCAGCAGTGAAGATGAGGAGGGGACCTACGAGCAGTACTTC

j_gene: TRBJ2-2
d_gene: .
abundance: .
v_gene: TRBV19
CDR3aa: CASSIGSGGELFF
CDR3nt: TGTGCCAGTAGTATTGGCTCTGGCGGGGAGCTGTTTTTT

j_gene: TRBJ2-1
d_gene: TRBD2
abundance: once
v_gene: TRBV5-1
CDR3aa: CASSMGLDSYNEQFF
CDR3nt: TGCGCCAGCAGCATGGGACTAGACTCCTACAATGAGCAGTTCTTC

j_gene: TRBJ2-5
d_gene: .
abundance: .
v_gene: TRBV5-4
CDR3aa: CASSPVGWETQYF
CDR3nt: TGTGCCAGCAGCCCGGTCGGGTGGGAGACCCAGTACTTC

j_gene: TRBJ2-7
d_gene: TRBD1
abundance: .
v_gene: TRBV30
CDR3aa: CAWSLLGQGFYEQYF
CDR3nt: TGTGCCTGGAGTCTTCTGGGACAGGGGTTTTACGAGCAGTACTTC

j_gene: TRBJ2-7
d_gene: TRBD2
abundance: few
v_gene: TRBV27
CDR3aa: CASSLSHSYIGAGTYEQYF
CDR3nt: TGTGCCAGCAGTTTATCTCATTCTTACATAGGAGCGGGAACCTACGAGCAGTACTTC

j_gene: TRBJ1-6
d_gene: .
abundance: .
v_gene: TRBV10-3
CDR3aa: CAIRETRTVNSPLHF
CDR3nt: TGTGCCATCAGGGAAACCCGGACAGTTAATTCACCCCTCCACTTT

j_gene: TRBJ1-3
d_gene: .
abundance: .
v_gene: TRBV5-1
CDR3aa: CARTDSRASGNTIYF
CDR3nt: TGCGCCAGAACGGACAGTCGCGCCTCTGGAAACACCATATATTTT

j_gene: TRBJ1-1
d_gene: .
abundance: .
v_gene: TRBV20-1
CDR3aa: CSALHVAEAFF
CDR3nt: TGCAGTGCGTTACACGTCGCTGAAGCTTTCTTT

j_gene: TRBJ1-4
d_gene: TRBD1
abundance: many
v_gene: TRBV25-1
CDR3aa: CASSEGTDISGKLFF
CDR3nt: TGTGCCAGCAGTGAAGGGACAGATATCTCCGGAAAACTGTTTTTT

j_gene: TRBJ2-7
d_gene: TRBD1
abundance: few
v_gene: TRBV5-1
CDR3aa: CASSLASGTGIYEQYF
CDR3nt: TGCGCCAGCAGCTTAGCCTCCGGGACAGGGATTTACGAGCAGTACTTC

j_gene: TRBJ2-7
d_gene: .
abundance: .
v_gene: TRBV27
CDR3aa: CASSPRATGYEQYF
CDR3nt: TGTGCCAGCAGTCCGCGCGCGACGGGGTACGAGCAGTACTTC

j_gene: TRBJ2-7
d_gene: TRBD2
abundance: few
v_gene: TRBV28
CDR3aa: CASRGLTGLAGYEQYF
CDR3nt: TGTGCCAGCAGAGGCCTGACGGGACTAGCGGGATACGAGCAGTACTTC

j_gene: TRBJ1-3
d_gene: .
abundance: .
v_gene: TRBV6-1
CDR3aa: CASRPGVGNTIYF
CDR3nt: TGTGCCAGCAGACCAGGGGTTGGAAACACCATATATTTT

j_gene: TRBJ2-6
d_gene: .
abundance: .
v_gene: TRBV4-1
CDR3aa: CASSPQIYSGANVLTF
CDR3nt: TGCGCCAGCAGCCCACAGATCTACTCTGGGGCCAACGTCCTGACTTTC

j_gene: TRBJ2-7
d_gene: TRBD1
abundance: .
v_gene: TRBV28
CDR3aa: CASSSGDRENEQYF
CDR3nt: TGTGCCAGCAGTTCTGGGGACAGGGAGAACGAGCAGTACTTC

j_gene: TRBJ2-7
d_gene: .
abundance: .
v_gene: TRBV5-6
CDR3aa: CASPTGGREDYEQYF
CDR3nt: TGTGCCAGCCCTACCGGCGGCAGGGAAGACTACGAGCAGTACTTC

j_gene: TRBJ1-1
d_gene: .
abundance: .
v_gene: TRBV10-3
CDR3aa: CAISESGAGTEAFF
CDR3nt: TGTGCCATCAGTGAGTCAGGGGCGGGGACTGAAGCTTTCTTT

j_gene: TRBJ2-5
d_gene: TRBD1
abundance: few
v_gene: TRBV25-1
CDR3aa: CASSGPGTEEETQYF
CDR3nt: TGTGCCAGCAGTGGTCCTGGGACAGAGGAAGAGACCCAGTACTTC

j_gene: TRBJ1-1
d_gene: .
abundance: few
v_gene: TRBV9
CDR3aa: CASSVAWGSTEAFF
CDR3nt: TGTGCCAGCAGCGTAGCTTGGGGGTCCACTGAAGCTTTCTTT

j_gene: TRBJ1-2
d_gene: .
abundance: .
v_gene: TRBV20-1
CDR3aa: CSATLNGYTF
CDR3nt: TGCAGTGCAACGCTAAATGGCTACACCTTC

j_gene: TRBJ2-3
d_gene: .
abundance: .
v_gene: TRBV6-4
CDR3aa: CASSDSVSQGPDTQYF
CDR3nt: TGTGCCAGCAGTGACTCGGTCAGCCAGGGCCCAGATACGCAGTATTTT

j_gene: TRBJ2-7
d_gene: TRBD2
abundance: few
v_gene: TRBV14
CDR3aa: CASSQGLAGSYEQYF
CDR3nt: TGTGCCAGCAGCCAAGGGCTAGCGGGCTCCTACGAGCAGTACTTC

j_gene: TRBJ2-3
d_gene: TRBD2
abundance: .
v_gene: TRBV4-1
CDR3aa: CASSQVPLAAFQTSTDTQYF
CDR3nt: TGCGCCAGCAGCCAAGTCCCCCTAGCGGCCTTCCAAACTAGCACAGATACGCAGTATTTT

j_gene: TRBJ1-3
d_gene: .
abundance: .
v_gene: TRBV5-4
CDR3aa: CASSLEGAKGNTIYF
CDR3nt: TGTGCCAGCAGCTTGGAAGGGGCAAAGGGAAACACCATATATTTT

j_gene: TRBJ2-7
d_gene: .
abundance: .
v_gene: TRBV6-5
CDR3aa: CASSYSIQSYEQYF
CDR3nt: TGTGCCAGCAGTTACTCGATACAGAGCTACGAGCAGTACTTC

j_gene: TRBJ2-3
d_gene: .
abundance: once
v_gene: TRBV10-3
CDR3aa: CAIRASVDTQYF
CDR3nt: TGTGCCATCCGGGCTTCCGTGGATACGCAGTATTTT

j_gene: TRBJ2-1
d_gene: TRBD2
abundance: once
v_gene: TRBV11-2
CDR3aa: CASSLDNGAGGYSEQFF
CDR3nt: TGTGCCAGCAGCTTAGACAACGGAGCGGGAGGGTATAGTGAGCAGTTCTTC

j_gene: TRBJ2-7
d_gene: TRBD2
abundance: once
v_gene: TRBV7-9
CDR3aa: CASSLGAGGPYEQYF
CDR3nt: TGTGCCAGCAGCTTAGGGGCGGGAGGGCCGTACGAGCAGTACTTC

j_gene: TRBJ2-7
d_gene: .
abundance: .
v_gene: TRBV18
CDR3aa: CASSPRPQGNEQYF
CDR3nt: TGTGCCAGCTCACCACGGCCTCAAGGCAACGAGCAGTACTTC

j_gene: TRBJ2-7
d_gene: TRBD2
abundance: .
v_gene: TRBV7-8
CDR3aa: CASSASGYEQYF
CDR3nt: TGTGCCAGCAGCGCTAGCGGCTACGAGCAGTACTTC

j_gene: TRBJ1-2
d_gene: .
abundance: once
v_gene: TRBV6-5
CDR3aa: CASTLDRSYGYTF
CDR3nt: TGTGCCAGCACCTTGGACAGAAGCTATGGCTACACCTTC

j_gene: TRBJ2-2
d_gene: .
abundance: .
v_gene: TRBV6-4
CDR3aa: CASSKDGTNTGELFF
CDR3nt: TGTGCCAGTAGCAAGGACGGGACGAACACCGGGGAGCTGTTTTTT

j_gene: TRBJ2-7
d_gene: TRBD2
abundance: .
v_gene: TRBV4-1
CDR3aa: CASSQEVREAGNEQYF
CDR3nt: TGCGCCAGCAGCCAAGAGGTACGGGAGGCCGGGAACGAGCAGTACTTC

j_gene: TRBJ2-1
d_gene: .
abundance: .
v_gene: TRBV15
CDR3aa: CATSRVEDPYNEQFF
CDR3nt: TGTGCCACCAGCAGAGTGGAGGACCCCTACAATGAGCAGTTCTTC

j_gene: TRBJ2-3
d_gene: .
abundance: once
v_gene: TRBV10-3
CDR3aa: CAISERRTTDTQYF
CDR3nt: TGTGCCATCAGTGAACGAAGAACCACAGATACGCAGTATTTT